These 28 T cell receptor beta chains share one sample of origin, sequenced in a study of CD8+ T cells in alopecia areata. The authors extracted RNA and reverse transcribed it into cDNA as the sequencing template. Sequencing used immunoSEQ multiplex PCR; TCRdb keeps in-frame clones, though not all of them. The sample gives under 250,000 clones, around three fifths of which show up once; roughly 1.5% is in the top ten. The sample's treatment: oral pan-JAK inhibitor, 5-10 mg twice daily. This material consisted of CD4+ T cells sorted from blood, taken at week 4, from a patient treated with tofacitinib. These receptor sequences come from a human donor with alopecia areata.

The table lists this clone with a few counts. J is TRBJ2-2 and V is TRBV29-1; 9 bases are a match to TRBD1. Per germline, CDR1 SQVTM and CDR2 ANQGSEA. After removal of 4 bases from V and 4 bases from J, the junction contained 4 bases not matched to a gene. The CDR3 covers 14 residues. The CDR3 nucleotides are TGCAGCGTTGTGGGACAGGGTTTCACCGGGGAGCTGTTTTTT. Translation: CSVVGQGFTGELFF.

This clone was picked up a small number of times. The V and J genes are TRBV6-5 and TRBJ1-1; TRBD1 might be the D (5 bases). From germline, CDR1 is MNHEY and CDR2 SVGAGI. Between the trimmed V and J ends, which lost 5 bases and 1 base, there was a span of 14 bases. This CDR3 is 15 amino acids long. CDR3 region: CASSPDRGRNTEAFF. The CDR3 DNA sequence: TGTGCCAGCAGTCCGGATCGGGGCCGGAACACTGAAGCTTTCTTT.

The gene calls are TRBV29-1 and TRBJ1-6; 7 bases are shared with TRBD1. The CDR3 contains 14 residues. J was trimmed by 4 bases and V by 6 bases; bases with no gene match: 6. Germline CDR1 is SQVTM and CDR2 is ANQGSEA. The CDR3 spells CSVRTGMYNSPLHF. For the CDR3, the DNA is TGCAGCGTCCGGACAGGAATGTATAATTCACCCCTCCACTTT.

This clone was found a few times. The chain has TRBV27 and TRBJ2-3, with 10 nucleotides matching TRBD2. CDR3 size: 18 residues. Germline CDR1 reads MNHEY; CDR2 reads SMNVEV (reference sequence). Trimming at V came to 3 bases and at J to 1 base, leaving 10 bases not matched to a gene. The CDR3 loop is CASSFSIFGLAGTDTQYF. As DNA, the CDR3 is TGTGCCAGCAGTTTCTCAATCTTTGGACTAGCGGGCACAGATACGCAGTATTTT.

The rearrangement joins TRBV5-1 to TRBJ2-7; TRBD1 is a possible D gene (5 bases). The V gene's germline CDR1 is SGHRS and CDR2 YFSETQ. V shed 6 bases and J shed 2 bases, with 18 bases lying between them. The CDR3 runs to 15 residues. The CDR3: CASKMDIPLTYEQYF. The CDR3 DNA is TGCGCCAGCAAGATGGACATTCCACTAACCTACGAGCAGTACTTC.

The rearrangement joins TRBV25-1 to TRBJ2-5; D unresolved. V was clipped by 3 bases and J by 3 bases, with 17 bases between them. This CDR3 contains 16 residues. Germline lookup yields CDR1 MGHDK and CDR2 SYGVNS. CDR3 sequence: CASSEGRKAIEETQYF. DNA of the CDR3: TGTGCCAGCAGTGAGGGTCGGAAGGCCATCGAAGAGACCCAGTACTTC.

The CDR3, as DNA: TGCAGCGTCAGACAGGGGCACGTCGACGAGCAGTACTTC. Its protein product is CSVRQGHVDEQYF. The chain carries TRBV29-1 and TRBJ2-7, with TRBD1 matching 8 bases. The CDR3 covers 13 residues. Germline CDR1 is SQVTM and CDR2 is ANQGSEA. V lost 6 bases and J lost 5; bases outside the gene matches: 9.

The rearrangement uses TRBV29-1 and TRBJ2-1, with unresolved D. Germline V gives CDR1 SQVTM, CDR2 ANQGSEA. This CDR3 is 12 amino acids long. Between the trimmed V and J ends, which lost 6 bases and 9 bases, there was a span of 15 bases. This chain's CDR3 is CSVGERVGEQFF. Here the CDR3 DNA reads TGCAGCGTGGGTGAACGAGTAGGTGAGCAGTTCTTC.

This clone appeared a single time. The chain has TRBV30 and TRBJ2-1; perhaps TRBD1 as D (6 bases). Trimming pared 2 bases from V and 16 bases from J, leaving 18 bases between. Germline V gives CDR1 GTSNPN, CDR2 SVGIG (reference sequence). This CDR3 comprises 12 residues. This CDR3 reads CAWSNGQGIRFF. The CDR3 DNA reads TGTGCCTGGAGTAACGGGCAGGGGATTAGATTCTTC.

The V gene is TRBV15, the J gene TRBJ2-3; D call uncertain. CDR3 length: 14 amino acids. Germline lookup yields CDR1 LNHNV and CDR2 YYDKDF (reference sequence). The germline V and J ends were trimmed by 0 bases and 0 bases, with 4 bases remaining between them. This CDR3 is CATSRDTSTDTQYF. DNA of the CDR3: TGTGCCACCAGCAGAGATACTAGCACAGATACGCAGTATTTT.

This rearrangement joins TRBV25-1 to TRBJ1-5, with D uncertain. V was cut by 2 bases and J by 6 bases, with 11 bases left in between. The CDR3 loop spans 14 amino acids. Germline values: CDR1 MGHDK, CDR2 SYGVNS. In nucleotides, the CDR3 is TGTGCCAGCAGTGAAACTGGAATGAGTCAGCCCCAGCATTTT. Residues: CASSETGMSQPQHF.

This clone showed up just a few times. This chain connects TRBV5-1 to TRBJ2-1, with 8 bases fitting TRBD2. CDR1 is SGHRS, CDR2 YFSETQ, per germline. The CDR3 totals 16 residues. The junction had 8 bases not matched to a gene; V was cut back by 3 bases and J by 3 bases. CDR3 in DNA: TGCGCCAGCAGCTCTATAAGCGGGGGTAACTACAATGAGCAGTTCTTC. Encoded protein: CASSSISGGNYNEQFF. The whole variable domain, filled in from reference TRBV5-1 and TRBJ2-1, reads KAGVTQTPRYLIKTRGQQVTLSCSPISGHRSVSWYQQTPGQGLQFLFEYFSETQRNKGNFPGRFSGRQFSNSRSEMNVSTLELGDSALYLCASSSISGGNYNEQFFGPGTRLTVL.

The gene calls are TRBV5-4 and TRBJ2-7; D unresolved. Germline V lookup: CDR1 SGHNT, CDR2 YYREEE (reference sequence). The CDR3 has 14 amino acids. With 1 base removed from V and 1 base from J, the gap between germline ends came to 9 bases. The CDR3 here is CASSLIQKSYEQYF. CDR3 nucleotide sequence: TGTGCCAGCAGCTTGATTCAGAAATCCTACGAGCAGTACTTC.

The chain has TRBV21-1 and TRBJ2-1; TRBD2 is taken as the D call from the table, unchecked against the DNA. TRBV21-1 is marked as a pseudogene. The length of the CDR3 is 11 residues. This CDR3 reads CASSYNNEQFF. CDR3 sequence (DNA): TGTGCCAGCAGCTATAACAATGAGCAGTTCTTC.

This chain connects TRBV7-2 to TRBJ1-2; D might be TRBD1 (6 bases). Germline CDR1 SGHTA, CDR2 FQGNSA. The CDR3 length is 15 residues. Trimming removed 5 bases at V and 6 bases at J, with 19 bases between. The CDR3 sequence is CASSRSSGAWNGYTF. The CDR3 nucleotides are TGTGCCAGCAGCCGTTCCTCGGGGGCATGGAATGGCTACACCTTC.

V usage is TRBV9 and J usage is TRBJ1-1; TRBD1 matches 8 bases. The CDR3 is 15 residues long. In germline, CDR1 is SGDLS, CDR2 YYNGEE. The ends lost 4 bases at V and 4 bases at J; junction bases unmatched: 9. Written as DNA, the CDR3 is TGTGCCAGCAGCACGCGGTCCACAGGGGGCACTGAAGCTTTCTTT. Its protein product is CASSTRSTGGTEAFF.

The chain is built from TRBV5-4 and TRBJ1-5; no clear D gene. The V and J ends lost 4 bases and 3 bases respectively, with 14 bases between them. There are 15 residues in the CDR3. CDR1 and CDR2 from the germline V gene are SGHNT and YYREEE (reference sequence). This chain's CDR3 is CASSQVVELNQPQHF. CDR3 in DNA: TGTGCCAGCAGCCAAGTAGTGGAACTCAATCAGCCCCAGCATTTT. Variable domain in full (rest from reference TRBV5-4 and TRBJ1-5): ETGVTQSPTHLIKTRGQQVTLRCSSQSGHNTVSWYQQALGQGPQFIFQYYREEENGRGNFPPRFSGLQFPNYSSELNVNALELDDSALYLCASSQVVELNQPQHFGDGTRLSIL.

The V call is TRBV7-2, the J call TRBJ1-2; possible D gene TRBD1, 5 bases. CDR1 and CDR2 from the germline V gene are SGHTA and FQGNSA. The CDR3 is 16 amino acids. The germline V and J ends were trimmed by 4 bases and 1 base, with 16 bases remaining between them. DNA for the CDR3: TGTGCCAGCAGCTCCCCTCCCTGGGGGGTTAACTATGGCTACACCTTC. Translation gives CASSSPPWGVNYGYTF.

The chain couples TRBV30 to TRBJ1-5; 9 positions match TRBD1. V shed 5 bases, J shed 6 bases, and the junction held 5 bases outside the gene matches. CDR1 is GTSNPN, CDR2 SVGIG, per germline (reference sequence). This CDR3 has 13 residues. The CDR3 nucleotides read TGTGCCTGGGGAACAGGGGGCGGTCAGCCCCAGCATTTT. Translating it yields CAWGTGGGQPQHF.

V gene TRBV9 combines with J gene TRBJ1-2; D unclear. Trimming cost V 0 bases and J 4 bases, with 10 bases left between them. The CDR3 consists of 14 residues. Germline CDR1 SGDLS, CDR2 YYNGEE. The CDR3 region has the DNA TGTGCCAGCAGCGTAGTCCGAACGGGCTATGGCTACACCTTC. Protein sequence: CASSVVRTGYGYTF. The full variable domain, in which reference TRBV9 and TRBJ1-2 provide the parts outside the CDR3, is DSGVTQTPKHLITATGQRVTLRCSPRSGDLSVYWYQQSLDQGLQFLIQYYNGEERAKGNILERFSAQQFPDLHSELNLSSLELGDSALYFCASSVVRTGYGYTFGSGTRLTVV.

In this sample, this clone turned up once. The chain couples TRBV7-2 to TRBJ2-5; D unclear. The CDR3 has 13 amino acids. Germline CDR1 SGHTA, CDR2 FQGNSA. Trimming took 0 bases from V and 3 from J, leaving 5 bases between them. The CDR3 protein is CASSLAVEETQYF. CDR3 sequence (DNA): TGTGCCAGCAGCTTAGCAGTGGAAGAGACCCAGTACTTC. Full variable domain (outside the CDR3, taken from reference TRBV7-2 and TRBJ2-5): GAGVSQSPSNKVTEKGKDVELRCDPISGHTALYWYRQSLGQGLEFLIYFQGNSAPDKSGLPSDRFSAERTGGSVSTLTIQRTQQEDSAVYLCASSLAVEETQYFGPGTRLLVL.

This clone was seen just once. CDR3 sequence (DNA): TGTGCCTGGAGTGGGACAGGGGTAAACACCGGGGAGCTGTTTTTT. It specifies CAWSGTGVNTGELFF. The chain employs TRBV30 and TRBJ2-2; TRBD1 aligns across 9 bases. The junction had 2 bases not matched to a gene; V was cut back by 1 base and J by 2 bases. Germline CDR1 and CDR2: GTSNPN and SVGIG (reference sequence). The CDR3 runs 15 residues.

As concerns this clone: Being one base from a much bigger clone, this may be a read error. CDR3 nucleotides: TGTGCCAGCAGCTTAAGGACAGGACAAGAGACCCAGTACTTC. Its protein product is CASSLRTGQETQYF. The V call is TRBV7-2, the J call TRBJ2-5, with TRBD1 matching over 7 bases. This CDR3 has 14 residues. Per germline, CDR1 SGHTA and CDR2 FQGNSA. J gave up 2 bases and V 2 bases, and 2 bases lay outside the gene matches.

This clone was seen more than once but under ten times. The chain recombines TRBV10-3 with TRBJ1-2; 9 bases are shared with TRBD1. The CDR3 has 14 residues. The V gene's germline CDR1 is ENHRY and CDR2 SYGVKD. The trim removed 7 bases at V and 7 bases at J, leaving 10 bases unmatched. The CDR3 region has the DNA TGTGCCATCAACCCGGGACAGGGTGCGCGTGGCTACACCTTC. It specifies CAINPGQGARGYTF.

V usage is TRBV2 and J usage is TRBJ1-5; 8 bases line up with TRBD1. The CDR3 extends over 14 amino acids. The V gene's germline CDR1 is SNHLY and CDR2 FYNNEI. J was trimmed by 2 bases and V by 6 bases; bases with no gene match: 3. CDR3 DNA: TGTGCCAGCAGCCCGGACAGGGGCAATCAGCCCCAGCATTTT. Amino acids: CASSPDRGNQPQHF.

The chain uses TRBV7-3 and TRBJ2-7, with 8 bases that match TRBD2. The J segment lost 3 bases and the V segment lost 5 bases, leaving 9 bases of the junction unmatched. Germline CDR1 reads SGHTA; CDR2 reads FQGTGA. The length of the CDR3 is 15 residues. Here the CDR3 reads CASSPIAGTVYEQYF. The CDR3 DNA reads as TGTGCCAGCAGCCCGATAGCGGGGACCGTCTACGAGCAGTACTTC. The full variable domain, rest sourced from reference TRBV7-3 and TRBJ2-7, is GAGVSQTPSNKVTEKGKYVELRCDPISGHTALYWYRQSLGQGPEFLIYFQGTGAADDSGLPNDRFFAVRPEGSVSTLKIQRTERGDSAVYLCASSPIAGTVYEQYFGPGTRLTVT.

This clone came up a few times. The chain is built from TRBV11-2 and TRBJ2-4; D remains unclear. This CDR3 has 13 amino acids. Germline V gene sequence: CDR1 SGHAT, CDR2 FQNNGV. The ends were cut back, 4 bases at V and 7 bases at J, with 11 bases in the middle. CDR3 region: CASSSTGRNIQYF. The CDR3 nucleotides are TGTGCCAGCAGCTCCACCGGAAGGAACATTCAGTACTTC.

The genes are TRBV9 and TRBJ1-2, with TRBD1 matching over 7 bases. In germline, CDR1 is SGDLS, CDR2 YYNGEE. V lost 6 bases and J lost 6; bases outside the gene matches: 11. This CDR3 contains 14 residues. In DNA form, the CDR3 reads TGTGCCAGCACCTTGACAGGGACAAGGCATGGCTACACCTTC. Residues: CASTLTGTRHGYTF.